This T cell receptor (beta chain) was sequenced during a study of post-analysis software for immune sequencing data. Looking at the study overall: Recorded disease courses covered relapsing-remitting, secondary progressive and progressive-relapsing multiple sclerosis. Some patients had no subtype annotation.

The V gene lost 3 bases and the J gene lost 6 bases, with 9 bases spanning the gap. The CDR3 totals 12 residues. Germline V gene data show CDR1 as SGHDT and CDR2 as YYEEEE. cDNA libraries for TCR beta contained unique molecular identifiers. With about 0.9 to 11 million T cells as the source, some 500,000 cDNA molecules resulted. TCRdb reprocessed the PCR reads via MiXCR and lists one record per CDR3 protein. Of roughly 650,000 distinct CDR3 sequences listed, around 60% are singletons. Concerning this clonotype itself: The antigen is undetermined.

General study points: Relative to controls, patients with multiple sclerosis showed significantly lower normalized Chao1 diversity. TRBV5-6, TRBV5-1 and TRBV20-1 belonged to a set of roughly five TRBV segments that were more frequent in patients than controls. When the samples were clustered directly with F measure, those that had been prepared in the same batch showed strong co-clustering.

The rearrangement links TRBV5-6 to TRBJ1-2; unclear D gene. The source of this sequence is a girl aged 2-10 years with multiple sclerosis. Sample: blood. The CDR3 coding sequence is TGTGCCAGCAGCTGGGAGCGTCATGGCTACACCTTC. Residues: CASSWERHGYTF.